These 23 T cell receptor beta chains were sequenced from one sample in a study of cytomegalovirus exposure and HLA in healthy donors. PCR involved 60 Vbeta and 13 Jbeta primers. Method: immunoSEQ multiplex PCR; TCRdb's copy keeps in-frame clones and lacks some. The sample shows some 130,000 clones, around 63% of them seen only once. Sequencing used PBMCs. The receptors originated from a human donor in good health.

The chain couples TRBV18 to TRBJ2-5, with D perhaps TRBD2 (6 bases). Germline V gene data show CDR1 as KGHSH and CDR2 as LQKENI. Trimming took 2 bases from V and 2 from J, leaving 9 bases between them. The CDR3 contains 14 residues. The CDR3 loop reads CASSPGGLQETQYF. CDR3 nucleotide sequence: TGTGCCAGCTCACCAGGGGGACTGCAAGAGACCCAGTACTTC.

CDR3 nucleotide sequence: TGCGCCAGCAGCTTGGCCATGGGACGCGGGGGGGAGACCCAGTACTTC. Translated, it gives CASSLAMGRGGETQYF. The chain links TRBV5-1 to TRBJ2-5; TRBD2 agrees at 8 bases. With V trimmed by 0 bases and J by 5 bases, 9 bases remained unmatched. The CDR3 length is 16 residues. Germline V gene sequence: CDR1 SGHRS, CDR2 YFSETQ.

The chain uses TRBV5-1 and TRBJ2-2; 8 bases are shared with TRBD1. The germline gives CDR1 SGHRS, CDR2 YFSETQ. CDR3 length: 14 residues. V shed 4 bases and J 5 bases; nucleotides not matched to a gene: 4. CDR3: CASSGTGGTGELFF. CDR3 DNA: TGCGCCAGCAGCGGTACAGGGGGAACCGGGGAGCTGTTTTTT. Combining the CDR3 with reference TRBV5-1 and TRBJ2-2 gives the whole variable domain KAGVTQTPRYLIKTRGQQVTLSCSPISGHRSVSWYQQTPGQGLQFLFEYFSETQRNKGNFPGRFSGRQFSNSRSEMNVSTLELGDSALYLCASSGTGGTGELFFGEGSRLTVL.

J is TRBJ1-2 and V is TRBV19; 7 nucleotides align to TRBD1. CDR3 length: 12 residues. Germline loops: CDR1 LNHDA, CDR2 SQIVND (reference sequence). Trimming took 4 bases from V and 6 from J; bases not matched to a gene: 2. The CDR3 coding sequence is TGTGCCAGTAGTACCCAGGGGGATGGCTACACCTTC. Protein product: CASSTQGDGYTF.

This rearrangement joins TRBV11-1 to TRBJ2-5; tentatively, D is TRBD2 (6 bases). Germline lookup yields CDR1 SGHAT and CDR2 FQDESV (reference sequence). The V end lost 1 base, the J end lost 5 bases, and 14 bases lay between the germline ends. The CDR3 totals 15 residues. DNA of the CDR3: TGTGCCAGCAGCTTAGGGCCCGGGAGCAGTGAGACCCAGTACTTC. It translates to CASSLGPGSSETQYF. Complete variable domain (other parts from reference TRBV11-1 and TRBJ2-5): EAEVAQSPRYKITEKSQAVAFWCDPISGHATLYWYRQILGQGPELLVQFQDESVVDDSQLPKDRFSAERLKGVDSTLKIQPAELGDSAMYLCASSLGPGSSETQYFGPGTRLLVL.

This chain joins TRBV21-1 and TRBJ2-2; the table's D gene call, TRBD1, was not cross checked with the DNA. TRBV21-1 is a pseudogene. The CDR3 totals 16 residues. CDR3 region: CASSVDRGRSAGELFF. In nucleotides, the CDR3 is TGTGCCAGCAGCGTCGACAGGGGGCGCAGCGCCGGGGAGCTGTTTTTT.

The table lists this clone with a few counts. This sequence joins TRBV9 and TRBJ1-4; D possibly corresponds to TRBD1 (5 bases). Trimming left V 0 bases short and J 8 bases short, with 8 bases between. CDR3 length equals 13 residues. Germline V lookup: CDR1 SGDLS, CDR2 YYNGEE. CDR3 sequence: CASSVAGEEKLFF. The CDR3, as DNA: TGTGCCAGCAGCGTAGCGGGGGAGGAAAAACTGTTTTTT. The whole variable domain, filled in from reference TRBV9 and TRBJ1-4, reads DSGVTQTPKHLITATGQRVTLRCSPRSGDLSVYWYQQSLDQGLQFLIQYYNGEERAKGNILERFSAQQFPDLHSELNLSSLELGDSALYFCASSVAGEEKLFFGSGTQLSVL.

This clone was counted a few times. This chain connects TRBV10-3 to TRBJ2-5; 8 positions agree with TRBD2. After removal of 3 bases from V and 5 bases from J, the junction contained 8 bases not matched to a gene. This CDR3 spans 15 amino acids. In germline, CDR1 is ENHRY, CDR2 SYGVKD. CDR3 in amino acids: CAISDGRTGGETQYF. The CDR3 DNA is TGTGCCATCAGTGATGGTCGGACGGGAGGGGAGACCCAGTACTTC.

This clone occurred once. CDR3 protein: CASSTDRALYEQYF. The CDR3 nucleotides are TGTGCCAGCAGCACCGACAGGGCACTCTACGAGCAGTACTTC. J is TRBJ2-7 and V is TRBV7-2; 7 positions agree with TRBD1. Trimming cost V 5 bases and J 3 bases; bases outside gene matches: 7. Germline lookup yields CDR1 SGHTA and CDR2 FQGNSA. The CDR3 has 14 residues. The full variable domain, with the rest looked up from reference TRBV7-2 and TRBJ2-7, is GAGVSQSPSNKVTEKGKDVELRCDPISGHTALYWYRQSLGQGLEFLIYFQGNSAPDKSGLPSDRFSAERTGGSVSTLTIQRTQQEDSAVYLCASSTDRALYEQYFGPGTRLTVT.

The J gene is TRBJ2-7, the V gene TRBV27; D possibly corresponds to TRBD2 (7 bases). The CDR3 is 14 amino acids. The germline gives CDR1 MNHEY, CDR2 SMNVEV (reference sequence). Trimming pared 10 bases from V and 3 bases from J, leaving 19 bases between. CDR3 DNA: TGTGCCATCGGCGGCGGGGGCCCAGGCTACGAGCAGTACTTC. It is translated as CAIGGGGPGYEQYF.

The V call is TRBV9, the J call TRBJ2-5; 8 bases match TRBD2. The CDR3 has 16 residues. V dropped 4 bases and J dropped 2; count of bases not matched to a gene: 10. Per germline, CDR1 SGDLS and CDR2 YYNGEE. CDR3 in DNA: TGTGCCAGCAGCCCCCACCCGGGACTAGGGCAAGAGACCCAGTACTTC. This gives the protein CASSPHPGLGQETQYF.

The chain joins TRBV1 to TRBJ2-7; the DNA was not compared with TRBD2, the D call given in the table. TRBV1 is listed as a pseudogene. This CDR3 comprises 16 residues. The CDR3 spells CTSSQAWTSGLYEQYF. The CDR3 region has the DNA TGCACCAGCAGCCAAGCTTGGACTAGCGGGCTCTACGAGCAGTACTTC.

The chain recombines TRBV5-6 with TRBJ2-6, with 7 bases lining up with TRBD1. Germline V gives CDR1 SGHDT, CDR2 YYEEEE. The CDR3 spans 16 residues. Trimming took 4 bases from V and 0 from J; bases not matched to a gene: 4. CDR3 in DNA: TGTGCCAGCAGCACCGGGACAGCCTCTGGGGCCAACGTCCTGACTTTC. It yields the protein CASSTGTASGANVLTF. The full variable domain, rest sourced from reference TRBV5-6 and TRBJ2-6, is DAGVTQSPTHLIKTRGQQVTLRCSPKSGHDTVSWYQQALGQGPQFIFQYYEEEERQRGNFPDRFSGHQFPNYSSELNVNALLLGDSALYLCASSTGTASGANVLTFGAGSRLTVL.

V usage is TRBV28 and J usage is TRBJ2-7; 7 bases map to TRBD2. CDR1 and CDR2 from the germline V gene are MDHEN and SYDVKM. This CDR3 region has 15 residues. Trimming took 3 bases from V and 0 from J; bases not matched to a gene: 5. CDR3 sequence reads: CASSFLRGSSYEQYF. The CDR3 coding sequence is TGTGCCAGCAGTTTCCTACGCGGGAGCTCCTACGAGCAGTACTTC.

The CDR3 is CATVGGVFTEAFF. In nucleotides, the CDR3 is TGTGCCACTGTCGGGGGGGTTTTTACTGAAGCTTTCTTT. This sequence joins TRBV28 and TRBJ1-1; the D gene is possibly TRBD1 (5 bases). CDR1 is MDHEN, CDR2 SYDVKM, per germline. Trimming cost V 10 bases and J 5 bases, with 17 bases left between them. The CDR3 runs 13 residues.

The V and J genes are TRBV19 and TRBJ2-3; D remains ambiguous. Trimming removed 7 bases from V and 0 bases from J, with 14 bases in between. The CDR3 contains 15 residues. Germline CDR1 reads LNHDA; CDR2 reads SQIVND (reference sequence). CDR3 nucleotides: TGTGCCAGTACTAGACGGTCCCTTAGCACAGATACGCAGTATTTT. This sequence encodes CASTRRSLSTDTQYF.

This clone was counted between two and nine times. The chain joins TRBV6-1 to TRBJ1-1; D gene unclear. The CDR3 is made up of 12 amino acids. The V gene's germline CDR1 is MNHNS and CDR2 SASEGT. The V end lost 6 bases, the J end lost 4 bases, and 9 bases lay between the germline ends. This CDR3 is CASRAVGTEAFF. The CDR3 nucleotides read TGTGCCAGCAGAGCGGTGGGCACTGAAGCTTTCTTT.

The chain recombines TRBV19 with TRBJ1-5, with TRBD1 identical over 9 bases. The junction had 9 bases not matched to a gene; V was cut back by 0 bases and J by 12 bases. This CDR3 comprises 15 residues. Germline values: CDR1 LNHDA, CDR2 SQIVND (reference sequence). The CDR3 nucleotides are TGTGCCAGTAGTATAGATAGGAGGACAGGGGAGGACCAGCATTTT. Translating gives CASSIDRRTGEDQHF.

The J gene is TRBJ2-7, the V gene TRBV4-1; TRBD2 aligns across 9 bases. The V and J ends lost 3 bases and 5 bases, in that order; junction bases with no gene match: 11. The CDR3 length is 16 residues. Germline CDR1 and CDR2: MGHRA and YSYEKL. The CDR3 nucleotides read TGCGCCAGCAGCCACGTAGAACCGGGACTAGCTGACGAGCAGTACTTC. Protein: CASSHVEPGLADEQYF.

This clone was detected only a few times. This chain uses TRBV7-6 with TRBJ1-1; D is possibly TRBD1 (6 bases). The germline V gene has CDR1 SGHVS and CDR2 FNYEAQ. V was shortened by 7 bases and J by 4 bases, with 13 bases between the two germline ends. The CDR3 spans 13 residues. CDR3 sequence reads: CASKQGMGTEAFF. CDR3 DNA: TGTGCCAGCAAACAGGGCATGGGCACTGAAGCTTTCTTT.

V and J are TRBV5-1 and TRBJ2-7, with D hard to call. There are 16 residues in the CDR3. In germline, CDR1 is SGHRS, CDR2 YFSETQ. V lost 0 bases and J 0 bases, leaving 13 bases between the germline ends. CDR3 residues: CASSLATAVSSYEQYF. The CDR3 DNA is TGCGCCAGCAGCTTGGCCACGGCGGTGAGCTCCTACGAGCAGTACTTC.

The chain combines TRBV6-1 with TRBJ1-2; possible D gene TRBD1, 5 bases. CDR1 and CDR2 (germline): MNHNS, SASEGT. The CDR3 spans 12 residues. V was pared by 8 bases and J by 4 bases, with 11 bases between. This CDR3 is CASAGRGYGYTF. The CDR3 bases are TGTGCCAGCGCCGGAAGGGGCTATGGCTACACCTTC.

This rearrangement joins TRBV11-2 to TRBJ2-3, with 9 bases matching TRBD1. V shed 5 bases, J shed 4 bases, and the junction held 4 bases outside the gene matches. The germline V gene encodes CDR1 SGHAT and CDR2 FQNNGV. The CDR3 is 14 residues long. DNA for the CDR3: TGTGCCAGCAGCCCGGGACAGGGCGCAGATACGCAGTATTTT. Residues: CASSPGQGADTQYF.